Below are 21 T cell receptor beta chains sequenced from a single sample in a study of blood T cells in healthy people across ages. Primed by a sample-barcoded 5' primer and a J-beta primer mix, a second PCR proceeded for 7 to 11 cycles. MiXCR was run by TCRdb on the 5' RACE reads, yielding one entry per CDR3 protein. The sample contains about 1.1 million distinct CDR3 sequences, around two fifths of which appear only once. Sequencing was carried out using blood. The receptors were sampled from a young man in good health.

The sample holds one count of this clonotype. The genes are TRBV5-1 and TRBJ1-3, with D unclear. The CDR3 length is 14 residues. Trimming left V 4 bases short and J 4 bases short, with 12 bases between. Germline-derived CDR1 and CDR2 are SGHRS and YFSETQ. CDR3 sequence reads: CASSPTMLGNTIYF. The CDR3 DNA reads TGCGCCAGCAGCCCGACAATGCTGGGAAACACCATATATTTT.

This clonotype was seen only a few times. This chain connects TRBV7-2 to TRBJ1-1; D gene ambiguous. V was trimmed by 1 base and J by 5 bases, leaving 8 bases between them. CDR1 is SGHTA and CDR2 is FQGNSA in the germline V gene. The length of the CDR3 is 13 residues. CDR3 sequence reads: CASSLGVRTEAFF. For the CDR3, the DNA is TGTGCCAGCAGCTTAGGCGTAAGAACTGAAGCTTTCTTT.

The V and J genes are TRBV10-3 and TRBJ2-3, with 7 bases fitting TRBD2. V lost 3 bases and J lost 3; bases outside the gene matches: 3. CDR3 length equals 14 residues. Germline CDR1 reads ENHRY; CDR2 reads SYGVKD. The CDR3 reads CAISDLAGTDTQYF. The CDR3 bases are TGTGCCATCAGTGATTTAGCGGGTACAGATACGCAGTATTTT.

The count of this clonotype is one. The chain joins TRBV5-1 to TRBJ2-1, with D maybe TRBD2 (7 bases). The J call is uncertain, as TRBJ2-7 better fits the DNA end. Germline V CDR1 and CDR2: SGHRS, YFSETQ. This CDR3 contains 15 residues. The CDR3 DNA reads TGCGCCAGCAGCTGGGGGGGGGGCTTCTACAATGAGCAGTACTTC. Translated: CASSWGGGFYNEQYF.

The chain is built from TRBV2 and TRBJ1-2; no clear D gene. V shed 6 bases and J shed 8 bases, with 25 bases lying between them. This CDR3 is built from 16 residues. CDR1 and CDR2 (germline): SNHLY, FYNNEI. CDR3 nucleotides: TGTGCCAGCAGAGACCTCCCTTCGGACGCCAGTGGAGGCTACACCTTC. Encoded protein: CASRDLPSDASGGYTF.

This chain uses TRBV28 with TRBJ2-5; TRBD1 matches at 9 bases. Germline CDR1 reads MDHEN; CDR2 reads SYDVKM. With 2 bases clipped from V and 6 bases from J, the junction kept 4 bases outside the gene matches. The length of the CDR3 is 14 residues. CDR3 in amino acids: CASSLRGQGKTQYF. The CDR3 DNA follows: TGTGCCAGCAGTTTAAGAGGACAGGGGAAGACCCAGTACTTC.

The gene calls are TRBV29-1 and TRBJ1-1; D gene unclear. Germline CDR1 reads SQVTM; CDR2 reads ANQGSEA. The CDR3 totals 14 residues. Here the CDR3 reads CFWVSRHMNTEAFF. For the CDR3, the DNA is TGCTTCTGGGTCAGCAGGCACATGAACACTGAAGCTTTCTTT.

Only a few counts were recorded for this clonotype. The CDR3 DNA reads as TGTGCCAGCAGCTTAGGTACTAGCGCCTCCTACAATGAGCAGTTCTTC. Translated, it gives CASSLGTSASYNEQFF. J is TRBJ2-1 and V is TRBV7-2; 7 nucleotides line up with TRBD2. In germline, CDR1 is SGHTA, CDR2 FQGNSA. V lost 1 base, J lost 0 bases, and 3 bases stayed unmatched. This CDR3 has 16 residues.

The chain is built from TRBV6-1 and TRBJ2-4; D may be TRBD1 or TRBD2 (5 bases each). This CDR3 comprises 15 residues. The V gene lost 2 bases and the J gene lost 2 bases, with 10 bases spanning the gap. Germline-derived CDR1 and CDR2 are MNHNS and SASEGT. Written as DNA, the CDR3 is TGTGCCAGCAGTGAAATCTGGGGGTCCAAAAACATTCAGTACTTC. The encoded protein is CASSEIWGSKNIQYF.

This rearrangement joins TRBV7-2 to TRBJ1-3; D is unresolved. Trimming shortened V by 1 base and J by 4 bases, and 11 bases separated the two germline ends. The CDR3 length is 15 residues. Germline V gene sequence: CDR1 SGHTA, CDR2 FQGNSA. The CDR3 nucleotides are TGTGCCAGCAGCTTAGACCGGGCGGGGGGAAACACCATATATTTT. It specifies CASSLDRAGGNTIYF. Filled out from reference TRBV7-2 and TRBJ1-3, the complete variable domain reads GAGVSQSPSNKVTEKGKDVELRCDPISGHTALYWYRQSLGQGLEFLIYFQGNSAPDKSGLPSDRFSAERTGGSVSTLTIQRTQQEDSAVYLCASSLDRAGGNTIYFGEGSWLTVV.

The chain links TRBV27 to TRBJ2-7; 8 bases agree with TRBD2. The J call may not be correct, given that the DNA end is closer to TRBJ2-5. Germline CDR1 is MNHEY and CDR2 is SMNVEV (reference sequence). The CDR3 loop spans 14 amino acids. DNA of the CDR3: TGTGCCACCCGGCGGGGGGTCCACCAAGAGACCCAGTACTTC. As protein: CATRRGVHQETQYF.

V is TRBV3-1 and J is TRBJ2-3, with 7 bases aligning to TRBD1. The length of the CDR3 is 19 residues. Germline trimming cut 4 bases from V and 2 bases from J; bases unmatched to any gene: 18. Germline values: CDR1 LGHDT, CDR2 YNNKEL (reference sequence). In DNA, the CDR3 is TGTGCCAGCAGCCGCTCACACCGGGACAGCGACACGGACACAGATACGCAGTATTTT. Translated, it gives CASSRSHRDSDTDTDTQYF.

This chain uses TRBV12-3 or TRBV12-4 with TRBJ1-1; TRBD1 matches 10 bases. The ends lost 2 bases at V and 6 bases at J; junction bases unmatched: 6. CDR3 size: 15 residues. The CDR3 reads CASSLRQGARAEAFF. In DNA, the CDR3 is TGTGCCAGCAGTTTAAGACAGGGGGCGAGGGCTGAAGCTTTCTTT.

This clonotype has more than one count but fewer than ten. The chain is built from TRBV6-5 and TRBJ1-2, with a tentative D call TRBD1 (5 bases). The CDR3 totals 13 residues. The germline gives CDR1 MNHEY, CDR2 SVGAGI. Trimming pared 5 bases from V and 10 bases from J, leaving 17 bases between. CDR3 loop: CASSRGPVGDYTF. In nucleotides, the CDR3 is TGTGCCAGCAGTCGGGGACCAGTTGGAGACTACACCTTC.

This clonotype turned up a few times. The chain joins TRBV7-8 to TRBJ2-1; 7 positions agree with TRBD2. Germline CDR1 is SGHVS and CDR2 is FQNEAQ. The CDR3 consists of 16 residues. Trimming cost V 8 bases and J 0 bases; bases outside gene matches: 10. Here the CDR3 reads CASHLVAGSSYNEQFF. The CDR3 DNA sequence: TGTGCCAGCCATCTCGTAGCGGGCAGCTCCTACAATGAGCAGTTCTTC.

A word on this clonotype: One end of the junction fails to match germline, which may point to a read error. The rearrangement uses TRBV5-1 and TRBJ1-1, with TRBD1 matching over 7 bases. Germline CDR1 is SGHRS and CDR2 is YFSETQ. The CDR3 is made up of 12 amino acids. The CDR3 coding sequence is TGCGCCAGCAGCTTGACAGGGGCTGACGCTTTCTTT. Protein product: CASSLTGADAFF.

This chain connects TRBV7-2 to TRBJ2-1; 12 nucleotides agree with TRBD1. The CDR3 is 17 residues long. Germline CDR1 SGHTA, CDR2 FQGNSA. The trim removed 1 base at V and 6 bases at J, leaving 7 bases unmatched. DNA for the CDR3: TGTGCCAGCAGCTTAGTGGCGGGACAGGGGGCCCTCAATGAGCAGTTCTTC. Encoded protein: CASSLVAGQGALNEQFF.

The J gene is TRBJ2-1, the V gene TRBV18; D is undetermined. Trimming pared 3 bases from V and 0 bases from J, leaving 12 bases between. Looked up from germline, CDR1 is KGHSH and CDR2 is LQKENI. This CDR3 has 16 amino acids. The CDR3 DNA reads as TGTGCCAGCTCACCGCCGCTCGTCAGCTCCTACAATGAGCAGTTCTTC. Residues: CASSPPLVSSYNEQFF.

The rearrangement uses TRBV6-6 and TRBJ2-3, with D possibly being TRBD1 or TRBD2 (7 bases each). The ends were cut back, 6 bases at V and 0 bases at J, with 19 bases in the middle. CDR1 is MNHNY and CDR2 is SVGAGI in the germline V gene (reference sequence). The CDR3 runs 17 residues. The CDR3 DNA reads as TGTGCCAGCAGACCTCCAGGGGGGGGAGGGAGCACAGATACGCAGTATTTT. This encodes CASRPPGGGGSTDTQYF.

This chain uses TRBV20-1 with TRBJ1-1, with D unresolved. Between the trimmed V and J ends, which lost 5 bases and 7 bases, there was a span of 17 bases. The CDR3 sequence is 13 residues long. Germline CDR1 DFQATT, CDR2 SNEGSKA (reference sequence). CDR3 DNA: TGCAGTGCTCCGAGAACGGGTGAGCGTGAAGCTTTCTTT. Translating it yields CSAPRTGEREAFF.

This clonotype was seen just once. The chain couples TRBV24-1 to TRBJ2-1; 9 nucleotides match TRBD1. CDR1 is KGHDR and CDR2 is SFDVKD in the germline V gene. The V gene end was trimmed by 9 bases and the J gene end by 6 bases; junction bases not matched to a gene: 14. There are 16 residues in the CDR3. The CDR3 region is CATGARDRDNSNEQFF. In DNA form, the CDR3 reads TGTGCCACCGGTGCCAGGGACAGGGACAACTCCAATGAGCAGTTCTTC.